The next 18 T cell receptor beta chains were all read from a single sample in a study of cytomegalovirus exposure and HLA in healthy donors. In the PCR, 60 Vbeta and 13 Jbeta primers were used. Clones were sequenced by immunoSEQ multiplex PCR, and TCRdb holds only the in-frame ones, with some missing. Among some 140,000 clones listed, 60% to 80% were seen once. The sample comprised PBMCs. Receptors were obtained from a man aged 50 to 60 in good health and CMV-seropositive.

This chain joins TRBV4-1 and TRBJ1-1, with 8 nucleotides matching TRBD1. CDR1 and CDR2 from the germline V gene are MGHRA and YSYEKL. CDR3 length equals 16 residues. Losses at the gene ends were 0 bases for V and 5 bases for J; bases not matched to a gene: 8. The chain's CDR3 is CASSQEPGGFWTEAFF. The CDR3 coding sequence is TGCGCCAGCAGCCAAGAACCAGGGGGCTTTTGGACTGAAGCTTTCTTT.

A few counts support this clone. This likely traces to a read error, being one base from a far larger clone. The chain links TRBV5-6 to TRBJ2-7, with unresolved D. CDR1 and CDR2 from the germline V gene are SGHDT and YYEEEE. This CDR3 has 13 residues. With 0 bases removed from V and 2 bases from J, the gap between germline ends came to 6 bases. CDR3 protein: CASSLELTYEQYF. DNA of the CDR3: TGTGCCAGCAGCTTGGAACTTACCTACGAGCAGTACTTC.

The gene calls are TRBV13 and TRBJ1-1; 9 bases line up with TRBD1. The CDR3 runs to 14 residues. V lost 0 bases, J lost 8 bases, and 4 bases stayed unmatched. The germline CDR1 and CDR2 sequences are PRHDT and FYEKMQ (reference sequence). DNA for the CDR3: TGTGCCAGCAGCTTAGGACAGGGGGCTGGGGAAGCTTTCTTT. It yields the protein CASSLGQGAGEAFF.

The chain links TRBV6-1 to TRBJ2-2; 7 bases are a match to TRBD1. CDR1 is MNHNS, CDR2 SASEGT, per germline. With V trimmed by 6 bases and J by 3 bases, 4 bases remained unmatched. The CDR3 sequence is 14 residues long. The CDR3 spells CASRDRFYTGELFF. The CDR3 nucleotides are TGTGCCAGCAGGGACAGGTTCTACACCGGGGAGCTGTTTTTT.

V is TRBV5-1 and J is TRBJ1-1; tentative D call: TRBD1 (6 bases). CDR1 is SGHRS and CDR2 is YFSETQ in the germline V gene. The CDR3 contains 15 residues. The germline V and J ends were trimmed by 4 bases and 3 bases, with 16 bases remaining between them. The CDR3 DNA reads as TGCGCCAGCAGCCCCAACGCAGGGGTAGACACTGAAGCTTTCTTT. As protein: CASSPNAGVDTEAFF.

CDR3: CASTRGLAGEDTQYF. CDR3 DNA sequence: TGTGCCAGCACCCGCGGGCTAGCGGGAGAAGATACGCAGTATTTT. The chain joins TRBV9 to TRBJ2-3; 10 bases map to TRBD2. The trim removed 6 bases at V and 5 bases at J, leaving 9 bases unmatched. This CDR3 is 15 amino acids long. Germline values: CDR1 SGDLS, CDR2 YYNGEE.

This clone has just a few counts. This sequence joins TRBV6-1 and TRBJ2-2; 9 nucleotides line up with TRBD2. The CDR3 is 14 residues long. The V segment lost 8 bases and the J segment 4 bases; nucleotides outside the gene matches: 5. CDR1 and CDR2 from the germline V gene are MNHNS and SASEGT. CDR3 amino acids: CASWGLAGTGELFF. CDR3 nucleotide sequence: TGTGCCAGCTGGGGACTAGCTGGCACCGGGGAGCTGTTTTTT.

CDR3: CASSLWGRGRGPNQPQHF. The CDR3 nucleotides are TGTGCCAGCAGTTTATGGGGGAGGGGAAGGGGACCAAATCAGCCCCAGCATTTT. This rearrangement joins TRBV28 to TRBJ1-5, with a possible D match to TRBD1 (5 bases). The length of the CDR3 is 18 residues. CDR1 and CDR2 (germline): MDHEN, SYDVKM. Trimming cost V 0 bases and J 4 bases, with 19 bases left between them. The variable domain in full, completed from reference TRBV28 and TRBJ1-5, reads DVKVTQSSRYLVKRTGEKVFLECVQDMDHENMFWYRQDPGLGLRLIYFSYDVKMKEKGDIPEGYSVSREKKERFSLILESASTNQTSMYLCASSLWGRGRGPNQPQHFGDGTRLSIL.

The chain links TRBV5-4 to TRBJ2-1, with 10 positions matching TRBD1. The CDR3 length is 15 residues. Germline V gene data show CDR1 as SGHNT and CDR2 as YYREEE (reference sequence). V lost 0 bases and J lost 10; bases outside the gene matches: 7. The DNA for the CDR3 is TGTGCCAGCAGCTTGGAAGGGACAGGGGAAGGGGAGCAGTTCTTC. Residues: CASSLEGTGEGEQFF.

V usage is TRBV7-2 and J usage is TRBJ2-7; D is possibly TRBD2 (6 bases). CDR1 and CDR2 from the germline V gene are SGHTA and FQGNSA. This CDR3 region has 14 residues. Trimming shortened V by 2 bases and J by 2 bases, and 10 bases separated the two germline ends. The CDR3 spells CASSLPGRTYEQYF. The CDR3 region has the DNA TGTGCCAGCAGCTTACCCGGGAGAACCTACGAGCAGTACTTC. The complete variable domain, with remaining parts taken from reference TRBV7-2 and TRBJ2-7, reads GAGVSQSPSNKVTEKGKDVELRCDPISGHTALYWYRQSLGQGLEFLIYFQGNSAPDKSGLPSDRFSAERTGGSVSTLTIQRTQQEDSAVYLCASSLPGRTYEQYFGPGTRLTVT.

This clone was detected a few times. This rearrangement joins TRBV18 to TRBJ2-1; D not certain. V dropped 3 bases and J dropped 6 bases, with 15 bases sitting between them. Germline V gives CDR1 KGHSH, CDR2 LQKENI. This CDR3 is 15 amino acids long. The CDR3 DNA sequence: TGTGCCAGCTCACCTGGCTACTCGAGGATCAATGAGCAGTTCTTC. Residues: CASSPGYSRINEQFF.

The genes are TRBV29-1 and TRBJ2-3; D not certain. Germline V gene lookup returns CDR1 SQVTM and CDR2 ANQGSEA. The length of the CDR3 is 14 residues. V gave up 7 bases and J gave up 0 bases, with 14 bases separating them. The CDR3 is CSAELAGSTDTQYF. The CDR3 DNA follows: TGCAGCGCTGAGTTGGCAGGCAGCACAGATACGCAGTATTTT.

The genes are TRBV6-5 and TRBJ1-2, with D unresolved. Germline CDR1 MNHEY, CDR2 SVGAGI. The CDR3 has 13 amino acids. The V end was cut by 2 bases, the J end by 5 bases, with 9 bases between. DNA for the CDR3: TGTGCCAGCAGTTACGATTTTGAGTATGGCTACACCTTC. Its protein is CASSYDFEYGYTF.

The V and J genes are TRBV5-6 and TRBJ1-6; a weak D match, TRBD1 (5 bases). There are 14 residues in the CDR3. V was trimmed by 6 bases and J by 6 bases, leaving 13 bases between them. The V gene's germline CDR1 is SGHDT and CDR2 YYEEEE. This CDR3 is CASTHGGSNSPLHF. The DNA of the CDR3 is TGTGCCAGCACCCACGGGGGGTCTAATTCACCCCTCCACTTT.

CDR3 bases: TGTGCCAGCTCACCACCTAGGGACAGGGATCGTTCAGAGACCCAGTACTTC. It encodes CASSPPRDRDRSETQYF. The chain employs TRBV18 and TRBJ2-5; 9 bases align to TRBD1. This CDR3 has 17 residues. Germline CDR1 and CDR2: KGHSH and LQKENI. J gave up 4 bases and V 0 bases, and 9 bases lay outside the gene matches.

V and J are TRBV6-1 and TRBJ1-1, with 9 bases aligning to TRBD1. The trim removed 7 bases at V and 1 base at J, leaving 7 bases unmatched. The germline V gene has CDR1 MNHNS and CDR2 SASEGT. The CDR3 extends over 15 amino acids. The CDR3 loop is CASITGGLGNTEAFF. The CDR3 DNA reads as TGTGCCAGCATCACAGGGGGCTTGGGGAACACTGAAGCTTTCTTT.

The CDR3 region is CASSWDRNTGELFF. CDR3 coding DNA: TGTGCCAGCAGTTGGGACAGAAACACCGGGGAGCTGTTTTTT. V is TRBV6-6 and J is TRBJ2-2; 7 bases map to TRBD1. With 4 bases clipped from V and 2 bases from J, the junction kept 1 base outside the gene matches. This CDR3 comprises 14 residues. Germline values: CDR1 MNHNY, CDR2 SVGAGI (reference sequence).

About this clone itself: Other DNA sequences in the same sample also yield this CDR3. This chain uses TRBV19 with TRBJ2-1; 7 nucleotides agree with TRBD1. The CDR3 spans 15 residues. Germline V gene lookup returns CDR1 LNHDA and CDR2 SQIVND (reference sequence). V lost 5 bases and J lost 4; bases outside the gene matches: 8. CDR3 region: CASSYRDSTYNEQFF. For the CDR3, the DNA is TGTGCCAGTAGTTACCGGGACAGCACGTACAATGAGCAGTTCTTC.